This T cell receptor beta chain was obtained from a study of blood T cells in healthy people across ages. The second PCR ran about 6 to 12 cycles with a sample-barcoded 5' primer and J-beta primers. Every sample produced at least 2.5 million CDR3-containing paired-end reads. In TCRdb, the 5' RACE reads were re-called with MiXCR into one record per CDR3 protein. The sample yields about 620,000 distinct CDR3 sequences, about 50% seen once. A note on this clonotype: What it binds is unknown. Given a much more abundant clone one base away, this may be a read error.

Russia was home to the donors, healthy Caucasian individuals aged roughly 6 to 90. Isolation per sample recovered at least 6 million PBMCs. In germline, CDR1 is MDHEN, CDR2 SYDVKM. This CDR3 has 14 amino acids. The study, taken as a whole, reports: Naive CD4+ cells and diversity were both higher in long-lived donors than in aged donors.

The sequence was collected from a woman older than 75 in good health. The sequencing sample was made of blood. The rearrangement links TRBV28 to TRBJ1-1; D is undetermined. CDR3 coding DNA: TGTGCCAGCAAAGGCAGGAGCATGAACACTGGAGCTTTCTTT. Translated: CASKGRSMNTGAFF.